This T cell receptor (beta chain) appears in the sequencing data of a study of cytomegalovirus exposure and HLA in healthy donors. The length of the CDR3 is 14 residues. CDR1 PRHDT and CDR2 FYEKMQ come from the germline V gene (reference sequence). Between the trimmed V and J ends, which lost 1 base and 1 base, there was a span of 7 bases. With 60 Vbeta and 13 Jbeta primers, the PCR was carried out. Repertoires were generated with immunoSEQ multiplex PCR, while TCRdb's copy carries only in-frame clones and drops some. Of 130,000 or so clones detected, approximately 71% appear once; the ten largest clones hold around 3.4%. This cohort consisted of healthy bone marrow donors.

This clonotype was obtained from a man aged 40-50 years in good health and CMV-seronegative. This chain joins TRBV13 and TRBJ1-1; unclear D gene. Source material: PBMCs. CDR3 DNA: TGTGCCAGCAGCTTAGTCGGGGAGAACACTGAAGCTTTCTTT. Translating gives CASSLVGENTEAFF. Variable domain in full (rest from reference TRBV13 and TRBJ1-1): AAGVIQSPRHLIKEKRETATLKCYPIPRHDTVYWYQQGPGQDPQFLISFYEKMQSDKGSIPDRFSAQQFSDYHSELNMSSLELGDSALYFCASSLVGENTEAFFGQGTRLTVV.